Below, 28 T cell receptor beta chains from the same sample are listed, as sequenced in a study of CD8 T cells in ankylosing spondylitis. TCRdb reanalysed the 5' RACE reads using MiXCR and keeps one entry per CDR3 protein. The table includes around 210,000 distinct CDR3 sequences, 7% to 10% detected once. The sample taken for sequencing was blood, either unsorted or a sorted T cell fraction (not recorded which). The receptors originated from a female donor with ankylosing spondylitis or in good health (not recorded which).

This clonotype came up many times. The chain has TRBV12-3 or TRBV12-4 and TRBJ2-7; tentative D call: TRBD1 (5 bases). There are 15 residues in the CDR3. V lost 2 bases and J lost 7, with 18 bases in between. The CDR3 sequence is CASSLRGLGKQEQYF. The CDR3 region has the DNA TGTGCCAGCAGTTTAAGGGGTCTTGGGAAACAGGAGCAGTACTTC.

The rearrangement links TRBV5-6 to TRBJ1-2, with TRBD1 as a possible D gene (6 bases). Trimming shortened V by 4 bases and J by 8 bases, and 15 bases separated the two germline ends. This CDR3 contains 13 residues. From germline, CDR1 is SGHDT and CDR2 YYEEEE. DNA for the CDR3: TGTGCCAGCAGCCCTGGAGGGCAGGGGGGCTACACCTTC. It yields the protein CASSPGGQGGYTF.

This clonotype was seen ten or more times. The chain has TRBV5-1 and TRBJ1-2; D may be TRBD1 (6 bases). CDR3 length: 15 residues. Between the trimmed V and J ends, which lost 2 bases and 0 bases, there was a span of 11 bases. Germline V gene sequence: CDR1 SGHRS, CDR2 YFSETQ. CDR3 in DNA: TGCGCCAGCAGCTTCGGGCAGGGGTCTAACTATGGCTACACCTTC. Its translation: CASSFGQGSNYGYTF.

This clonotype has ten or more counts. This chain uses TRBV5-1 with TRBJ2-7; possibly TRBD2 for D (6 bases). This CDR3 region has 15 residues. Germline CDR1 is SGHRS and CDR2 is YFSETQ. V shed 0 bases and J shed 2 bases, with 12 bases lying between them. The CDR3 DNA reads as TGCGCCAGCAGCTTGGAGGCGGGAATCCCCTACGAGCAGTACTTC. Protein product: CASSLEAGIPYEQYF. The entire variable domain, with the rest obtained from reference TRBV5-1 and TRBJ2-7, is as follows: KAGVTQTPRYLIKTRGQQVTLSCSPISGHRSVSWYQQTPGQGLQFLFEYFSETQRNKGNFPGRFSGRQFSNSRSEMNVSTLELGDSALYLCASSLEAGIPYEQYFGPGTRLTVT.

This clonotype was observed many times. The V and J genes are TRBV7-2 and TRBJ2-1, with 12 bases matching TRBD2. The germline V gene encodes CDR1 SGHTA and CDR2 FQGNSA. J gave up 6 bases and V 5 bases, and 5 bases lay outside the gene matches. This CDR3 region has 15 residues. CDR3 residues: CASSQLAGGTNEQFF. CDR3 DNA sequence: TGTGCCAGCAGCCAACTAGCGGGAGGCACCAATGAGCAGTTCTTC.

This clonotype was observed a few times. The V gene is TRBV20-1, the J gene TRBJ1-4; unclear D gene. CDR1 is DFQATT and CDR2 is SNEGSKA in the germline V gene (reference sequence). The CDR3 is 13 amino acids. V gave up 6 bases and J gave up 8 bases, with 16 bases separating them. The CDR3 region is CSAGVGSKEKLFF. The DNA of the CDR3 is TGCAGTGCAGGAGTAGGGTCCAAGGAAAAACTGTTTTTT.

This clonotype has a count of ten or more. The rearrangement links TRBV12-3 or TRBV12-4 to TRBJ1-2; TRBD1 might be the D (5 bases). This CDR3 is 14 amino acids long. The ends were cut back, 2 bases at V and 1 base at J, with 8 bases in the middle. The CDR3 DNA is TGTGCCAGCAGTTTAAAAGGGGATAACTATGGCTACACCTTC. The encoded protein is CASSLKGDNYGYTF.

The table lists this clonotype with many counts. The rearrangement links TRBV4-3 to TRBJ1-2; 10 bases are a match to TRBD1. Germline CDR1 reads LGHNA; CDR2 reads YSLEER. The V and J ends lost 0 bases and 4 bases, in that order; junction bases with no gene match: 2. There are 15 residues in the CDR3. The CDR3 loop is CASSQDGTGVYGYTF. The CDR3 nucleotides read TGCGCCAGCAGCCAAGATGGGACAGGGGTCTATGGCTACACCTTC.

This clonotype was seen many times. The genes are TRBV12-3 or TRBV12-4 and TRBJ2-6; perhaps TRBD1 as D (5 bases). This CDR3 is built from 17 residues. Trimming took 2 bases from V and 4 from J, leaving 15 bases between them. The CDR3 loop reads CASSLYRPGAGANVLTF. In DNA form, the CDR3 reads TGTGCCAGCAGTTTATACAGGCCTGGCGCCGGGGCCAACGTCCTGACTTTC.

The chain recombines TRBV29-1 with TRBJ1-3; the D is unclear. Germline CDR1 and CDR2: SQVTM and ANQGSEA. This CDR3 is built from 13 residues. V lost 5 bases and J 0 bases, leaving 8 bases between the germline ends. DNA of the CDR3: TGCAGCGTTATACAGACCTCTGGAAACACCATATATTTT. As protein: CSVIQTSGNTIYF. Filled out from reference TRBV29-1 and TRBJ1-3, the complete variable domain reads SAVISQKPSRDICQRGTSLTIQCQVDSQVTMMFWYRQQPGQSLTLIATANQGSEATYESGFVIDKFPISRPNLTFSTLTVSNMSPEDSSIYLCSVIQTSGNTIYFGEGSWLTVV.

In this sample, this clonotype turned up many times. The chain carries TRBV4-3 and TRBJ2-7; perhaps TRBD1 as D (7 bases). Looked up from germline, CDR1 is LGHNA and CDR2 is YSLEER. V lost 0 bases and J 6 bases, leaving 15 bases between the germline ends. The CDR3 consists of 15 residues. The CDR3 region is CASSQDAGGSGEQYF. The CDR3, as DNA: TGCGCCAGCAGCCAAGATGCAGGGGGTAGCGGCGAGCAGTACTTC.

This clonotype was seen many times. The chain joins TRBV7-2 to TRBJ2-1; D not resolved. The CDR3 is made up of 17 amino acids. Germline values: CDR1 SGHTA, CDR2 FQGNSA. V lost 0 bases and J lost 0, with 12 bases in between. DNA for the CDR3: TGTGCCAGCAGCTTAGCGGTAGGTGCCCGCTCCTACAATGAGCAGTTCTTC. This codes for CASSLAVGARSYNEQFF.

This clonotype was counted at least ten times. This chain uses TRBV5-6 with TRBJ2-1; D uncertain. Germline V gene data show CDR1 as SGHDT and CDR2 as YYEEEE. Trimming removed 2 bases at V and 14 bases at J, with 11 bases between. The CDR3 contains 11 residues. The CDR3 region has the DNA TGTGCCAGCAGCTTTGGGCCCGAGGAGTTCTTC. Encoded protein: CASSFGPEEFF.

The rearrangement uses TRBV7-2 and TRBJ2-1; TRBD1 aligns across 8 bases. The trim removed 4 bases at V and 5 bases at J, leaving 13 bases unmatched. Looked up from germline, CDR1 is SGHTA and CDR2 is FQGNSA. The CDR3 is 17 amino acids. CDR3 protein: CASSSPPRGQLDNEQFF. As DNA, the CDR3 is TGTGCCAGCAGCTCGCCTCCCAGGGGGCAGTTAGACAATGAGCAGTTCTTC.

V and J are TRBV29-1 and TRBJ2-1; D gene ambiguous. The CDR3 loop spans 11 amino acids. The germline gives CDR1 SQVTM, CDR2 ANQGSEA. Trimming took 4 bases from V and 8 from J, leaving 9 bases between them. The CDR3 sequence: CSVARADEQFF. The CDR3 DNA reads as TGCAGCGTTGCCCGGGCGGATGAGCAGTTCTTC.

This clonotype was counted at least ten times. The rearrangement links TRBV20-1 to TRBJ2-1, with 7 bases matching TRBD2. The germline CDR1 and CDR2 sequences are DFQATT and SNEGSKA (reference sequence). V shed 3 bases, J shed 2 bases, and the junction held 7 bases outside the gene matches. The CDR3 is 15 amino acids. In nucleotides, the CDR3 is TGCAGTGCTAGGCTTCCGGGACTACCCTACAATGAGCAGTTCTTC. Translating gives CSARLPGLPYNEQFF.

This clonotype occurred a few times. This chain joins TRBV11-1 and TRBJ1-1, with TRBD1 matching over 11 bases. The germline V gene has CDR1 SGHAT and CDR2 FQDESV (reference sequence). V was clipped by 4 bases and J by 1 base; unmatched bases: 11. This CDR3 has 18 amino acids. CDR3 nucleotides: TGTGCCAGCAGCTCAACGGGACAGGGGGTTTTTCAGAACACTGAAGCTTTCTTT. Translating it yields CASSSTGQGVFQNTEAFF.

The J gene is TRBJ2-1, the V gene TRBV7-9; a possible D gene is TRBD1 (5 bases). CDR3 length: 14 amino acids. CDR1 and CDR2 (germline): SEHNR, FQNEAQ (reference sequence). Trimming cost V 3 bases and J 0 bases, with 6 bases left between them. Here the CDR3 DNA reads TGTGCCAGCAGCTTTACAGGCTCCTACAATGAGCAGTTCTTC. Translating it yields CASSFTGSYNEQFF. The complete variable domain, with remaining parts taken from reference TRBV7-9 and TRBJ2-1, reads DTGVSQNPRHKITKRGQNVTFRCDPISEHNRLYWYRQTLGQGPEFLTYFQNEAQLEKSRLLSDRFSAERPKGSFSTLEIQRTEQGDSAMYLCASSFTGSYNEQFFGPGTRLTVL.

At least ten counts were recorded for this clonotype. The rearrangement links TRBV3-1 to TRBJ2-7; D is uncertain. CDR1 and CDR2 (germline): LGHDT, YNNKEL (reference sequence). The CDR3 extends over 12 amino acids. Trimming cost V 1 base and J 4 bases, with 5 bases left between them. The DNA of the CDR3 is TGTGCCAGCAGCCAAGTTAGTTACGAGCAGTACTTC. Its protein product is CASSQVSYEQYF.

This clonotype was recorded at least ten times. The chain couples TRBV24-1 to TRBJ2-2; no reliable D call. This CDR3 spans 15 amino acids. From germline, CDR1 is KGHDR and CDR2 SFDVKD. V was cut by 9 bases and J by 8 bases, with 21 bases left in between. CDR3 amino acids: CATPTTDVPRGELFF. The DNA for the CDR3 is TGTGCCACCCCGACCACGGACGTTCCTAGGGGGGAGCTGTTTTTT.

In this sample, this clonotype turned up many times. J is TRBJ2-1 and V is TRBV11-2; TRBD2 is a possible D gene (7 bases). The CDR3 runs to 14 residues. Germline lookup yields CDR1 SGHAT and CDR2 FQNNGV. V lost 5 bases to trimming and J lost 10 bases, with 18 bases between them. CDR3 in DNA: TGTGCCAGCAGCCCCCTAGGGGGGGTTCAGGAGCAGTTCTTC. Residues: CASSPLGGVQEQFF.

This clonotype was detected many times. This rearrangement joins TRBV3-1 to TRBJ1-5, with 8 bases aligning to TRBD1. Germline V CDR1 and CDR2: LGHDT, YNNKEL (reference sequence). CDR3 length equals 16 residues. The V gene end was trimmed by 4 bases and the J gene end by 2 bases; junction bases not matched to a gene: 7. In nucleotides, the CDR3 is TGTGCCAGCAGCCCCCGGACAGGGCTGGGCAATCAGCCCCAGCATTTT. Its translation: CASSPRTGLGNQPQHF.

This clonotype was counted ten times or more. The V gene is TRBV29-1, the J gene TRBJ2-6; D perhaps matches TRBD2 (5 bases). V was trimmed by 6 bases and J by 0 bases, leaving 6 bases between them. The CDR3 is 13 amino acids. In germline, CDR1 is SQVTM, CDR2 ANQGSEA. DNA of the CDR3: TGCAGCGTCCGGGACTCTGGGGCCAACGTCCTGACTTTC. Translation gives CSVRDSGANVLTF.

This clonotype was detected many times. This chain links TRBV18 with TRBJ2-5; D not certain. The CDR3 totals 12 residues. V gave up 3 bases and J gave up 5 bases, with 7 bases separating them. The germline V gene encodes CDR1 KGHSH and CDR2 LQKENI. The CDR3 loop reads CASSPSEETQYF. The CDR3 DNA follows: TGTGCCAGCTCACCCTCGGAGGAGACCCAGTACTTC.

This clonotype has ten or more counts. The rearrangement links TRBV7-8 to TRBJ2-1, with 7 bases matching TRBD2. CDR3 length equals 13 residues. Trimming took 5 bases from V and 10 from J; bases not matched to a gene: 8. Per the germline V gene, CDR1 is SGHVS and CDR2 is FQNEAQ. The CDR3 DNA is TGTGCCAGCAGCCCACGACGGGGAGGGGAGCAGTTCTTC. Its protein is CASSPRRGGEQFF.

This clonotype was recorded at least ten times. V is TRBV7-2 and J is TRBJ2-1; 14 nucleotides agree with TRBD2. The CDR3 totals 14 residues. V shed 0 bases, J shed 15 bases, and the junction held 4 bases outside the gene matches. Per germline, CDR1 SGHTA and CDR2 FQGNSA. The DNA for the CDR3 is TGTGCCAGCAGCTTAGCGGGACTAGCGGGAGTAGGGTTCTTC. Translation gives CASSLAGLAGVGFF.

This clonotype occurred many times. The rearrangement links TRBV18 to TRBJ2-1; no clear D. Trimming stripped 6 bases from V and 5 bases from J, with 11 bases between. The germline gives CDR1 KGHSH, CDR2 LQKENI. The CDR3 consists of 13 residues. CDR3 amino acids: CASSPTVDNEQFF. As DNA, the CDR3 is TGTGCCAGCTCCCCCACGGTCGACAATGAGCAGTTCTTC.

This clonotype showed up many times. CDR3: CSALRGLAGETQYF. The CDR3 DNA reads TGCAGTGCTCTCAGGGGACTAGCGGGAGAGACCCAGTACTTC. The rearrangement links TRBV20-1 to TRBJ2-5; TRBD2 matches 12 bases. V trimming: 5 bases; J trimming: 4 bases; junction bases outside the gene matches: 5. This CDR3 contains 14 residues. From germline, CDR1 is DFQATT and CDR2 SNEGSKA (reference sequence).